The 23 T cell receptor beta chains in this list originate from one sample, sequenced in a study of blood T cell repertoires in COVID-19. Some clones are missing from TCRdb's copy, which holds only in-frame ones; the method was immunoSEQ multiplex PCR. Of fewer than 400,000 clones listed, about nine tenths were seen once; the top ten hold 1.5% to 2%. The specimen sequenced was peripheral blood. Receptor source: a woman in her twenties or thirties with COVID-19, enrolled during active disease.

The V gene is TRBV6-2 or TRBV6-3, the J gene TRBJ2-5; the D is unclear. The CDR3 loop spans 13 amino acids. Germline CDR1 and CDR2: MNHEY and SVGEGT. Trimming left V 6 bases short and J 7 bases short, with 15 bases between. CDR3 sequence reads: CASRPHEIGTQYF. The CDR3 DNA follows: TGTGCCAGCAGGCCTCACGAGATTGGGACCCAGTACTTC.

The rearrangement links TRBV6-1 to TRBJ2-3, with D possibly TRBD2 on 5 matching bases. V was pared by 2 bases and J by 0 bases, with 12 bases between. The V gene's germline CDR1 is MNHNS and CDR2 SASEGT. This CDR3 is built from 16 residues. CDR3 DNA: TGTGCCAGCAGTGAATTCTTACGGGGAAGCACAGATACGCAGTATTTT. Translating it yields CASSEFLRGSTDTQYF.

This clone was found a few times. The J gene is TRBJ1-2, the V gene TRBV11-3, with TRBD1 matching 12 bases. The V segment lost 5 bases and the J segment 8 bases; nucleotides outside the gene matches: 9. Germline V gene data show CDR1 as SGHNT and CDR2 as YENEEA. The CDR3 loop spans 15 amino acids. As DNA, the CDR3 is TGTGCCAGCAGCCAAAGCCGGGACAGGGGGCAAGGCTACACCTTC. It encodes CASSQSRDRGQGYTF. Filled out from reference TRBV11-3 and TRBJ1-2, the complete variable domain reads EAGVVQSPRYKIIEKKQPVAFWCNPISGHNTLYWYLQNLGQGPELLIRYENEEAVDDSQLPKDRFSAERLKGVDSTLKIQPAELGDSAVYLCASSQSRDRGQGYTFGSGTRLTVV.

The J gene is TRBJ1-1, the V gene TRBV12-3 or TRBV12-4; D gene ambiguous. This CDR3 contains 13 residues. Trimming shortened V by 7 bases and J by 1 base, and 10 bases separated the two germline ends. CDR3 coding DNA: TGTGCCAGCACCCTTGGGCGGAACACTGAAGCTTTCTTT. Its translation: CASTLGRNTEAFF.

In the case of this clone: In the same sample, other DNA sequences code for this CDR3. The chain is built from TRBV7-2 and TRBJ1-2; D gene unclear. The germline V and J ends were trimmed by 5 bases and 4 bases, with 11 bases remaining between them. Per the germline V gene, CDR1 is SGHTA and CDR2 is FQGNSA. The CDR3 loop spans 13 amino acids. This CDR3 is CASSLGRGYGYTF. CDR3 DNA sequence: TGTGCCAGCAGCCTAGGTCGGGGCTATGGCTACACCTTC.

In DNA form, the CDR3 reads TGTGCCAGCAGTGAACAGGGGCGCTCGTATGGCTACACCTTC. Amino acids: CASSEQGRSYGYTF. The rearrangement uses TRBV2 and TRBJ1-2, with D possibly being TRBD1 (6 bases). The CDR3 has 14 amino acids. V was cut by 2 bases and J by 5 bases, with 12 bases left in between. Germline values: CDR1 SNHLY, CDR2 FYNNEI. The whole variable domain, filled in from reference TRBV2 and TRBJ1-2, reads EPEVTQTPSHQVTQMGQEVILRCVPISNHLYFYWYRQILGQKVEFLVSFYNNEISEKSEIFDDQFSVERPDGSNFTLKIRSTKLEDSAMYFCASSEQGRSYGYTFGSGTRLTVV.

This chain uses TRBV21-1 with TRBJ1-1. TRBV21-1 is described as a pseudogene. The CDR3 loop spans 11 amino acids. The CDR3 nucleotides are TGTGCCAGCAGCAAATATGCTGAAGCTTTCTTT. It translates to CASSKYAEAFF.

The DNA for the CDR3 is TGCGCCAGCAGCTTGGTAGCAGGGATTAACTATGGCTACACCTTC. Amino acid sequence: CASSLVAGINYGYTF. The J gene is TRBJ1-2, the V gene TRBV5-1; D is possibly TRBD1 (5 bases). CDR3 size: 15 residues. Germline V gene data show CDR1 as SGHRS and CDR2 as YFSETQ. Trimming stripped 0 bases from V and 1 base from J, with 10 bases between.

The rearrangement joins TRBV29-1 to TRBJ1-1; no firm D call. V was clipped by 7 bases and J by 1 base, with 13 bases between them. The V gene's germline CDR1 is SQVTM and CDR2 ANQGSEA. The CDR3 covers 13 residues. CDR3 in DNA: TGCAGCGCCCACCGGACTCCGAACACTGAAGCTTTCTTT. Translating gives CSAHRTPNTEAFF.

This sequence joins TRBV7-8 and TRBJ2-1; 8 bases are a match to TRBD2. The CDR3 contains 17 residues. CDR1 and CDR2 from the germline V gene are SGHVS and FQNEAQ. Trimming removed 4 bases from V and 4 bases from J; junction bases left unmatched: 12. CDR3 DNA: TGTGCCAGCAGCTCAATCGGGGCGGGGGGATTATACAATGAGCAGTTCTTC. Translated: CASSSIGAGGLYNEQFF.

J is TRBJ2-1 and V is TRBV12-5; 9 bases fit TRBD1. This CDR3 has 14 residues. Germline V gene data show CDR1 as LGHNT and CDR2 as FRNRAP. V lost 1 base and J lost 10; bases outside the gene matches: 5. CDR3 protein: CASGLGGQGTEQFF. The CDR3, as DNA: TGTGCTAGTGGTTTGGGGGGACAGGGAACCGAGCAGTTCTTC.

This chain joins TRBV5-6 and TRBJ2-7, with 12 bases aligning to TRBD2. The junction had 7 bases not matched to a gene; V was cut back by 4 bases and J by 2 bases. The CDR3 consists of 16 residues. Germline V CDR1 and CDR2: SGHDT, YYEEEE. The CDR3 DNA reads TGTGCCAGCAGCAACATACTAGCGGGGGGTCCCTACGAGCAGTACGTC. This encodes CASSNILAGGPYEQYV.

The rearrangement links TRBV7-9 to TRBJ1-1; 7 bases are a match to TRBD1. The CDR3 covers 14 residues. The germline V gene has CDR1 SEHNR and CDR2 FQNEAQ (reference sequence). Trimming removed 3 bases from V and 4 bases from J; junction bases left unmatched: 5. In DNA form, the CDR3 reads TGTGCCAGCAGCTTCGACAGGGAGGTCACTGAAGCTTTCTTT. Its protein is CASSFDREVTEAFF.

The chain carries TRBV6-6 and TRBJ2-5; no clear D gene. Germline lookup yields CDR1 MNHNY and CDR2 SVGAGI (reference sequence). Between the trimmed V and J ends, which lost 5 bases and 0 bases, there was a span of 7 bases. This CDR3 contains 13 residues. The CDR3 DNA follows: TGTGCCAGCAGTGAGGTCGACCAAGAGACCCAGTACTTC. Translated: CASSEVDQETQYF.

The chain combines TRBV25-1 with TRBJ2-1; tentatively, D is TRBD1 (6 bases). The CDR3 contains 15 residues. The germline gives CDR1 MGHDK, CDR2 SYGVNS. Trimming removed 2 bases at V and 2 bases at J, with 10 bases between. CDR3 DNA: TGTGCCAGCAGTGAAGCAGGGGCCCCCTACAATGAGCAGTTCTTC. Translating gives CASSEAGAPYNEQFF.

The V gene is TRBV7-3, the J gene TRBJ2-3; weak D call: TRBD1 (5 bases). V was trimmed by 2 bases and J by 4 bases, leaving 10 bases between them. CDR3 length equals 14 residues. Germline assignment: CDR1 SGHTA and CDR2 FQGTGA. The CDR3 loop reads CASSLQSGPDTQYF. The CDR3 DNA is TGTGCCAGCAGCTTACAGTCAGGGCCAGATACGCAGTATTTT. The full variable domain, in which reference TRBV7-3 and TRBJ2-3 provide the parts outside the CDR3, is GAGVSQTPSNKVTEKGKYVELRCDPISGHTALYWYRQSLGQGPEFLIYFQGTGAADDSGLPNDRFFAVRPEGSVSTLKIQRTERGDSAVYLCASSLQSGPDTQYFGPGTRLTVL.

The V call is TRBV6-2 or TRBV6-3, the J call TRBJ2-3; no clear D gene. CDR1 is MNHEY and CDR2 is SVGEGT in the germline V gene. The CDR3 is made up of 12 amino acids. Trimming took off 5 bases at V and 6 bases at J, with 9 bases between the two ends. CDR3 sequence reads: CASSRTWDTQYF. Written as DNA, the CDR3 is TGTGCCAGCAGTCGTACTTGGGATACGCAGTATTTT.

The sample holds one count of this clone. The J gene is TRBJ2-1, the V gene TRBV4-3; D may be TRBD2 (7 bases). This CDR3 spans 17 amino acids. Trimming pared 0 bases from V and 8 bases from J, leaving 20 bases between. Germline CDR1 reads LGHNA; CDR2 reads YSLEER. The DNA for the CDR3 is TGCGCCAGCAGCCAAGAACCTCGCGGGGGCGACAGGTATGAGCAGTTCTTC. Residues: CASSQEPRGGDRYEQFF.

The chain has TRBV5-5 and TRBJ2-5; 10 bases line up with TRBD2. The CDR3 has 19 residues. J was trimmed by 4 bases and V by 4 bases; bases with no gene match: 19. Germline values: CDR1 SGHKS, CDR2 YYEKEE (reference sequence). In DNA, the CDR3 is TGTGCCAGCAGCACGCCCAACCTAATCCCGGGACTAGCGAGAGAGACCCAGTACTTC. This gives the protein CASSTPNLIPGLARETQYF. Combining the CDR3 with reference TRBV5-5 and TRBJ2-5 gives the whole variable domain DAGVTQSPTHLIKTRGQQVTLRCSPISGHKSVSWYQQVLGQGPQFIFQYYEKEERGRGNFPDRFSARQFPNYSSELNVNALLLGDSALYLCASSTPNLIPGLARETQYFGPGTRLLVL.

This chain uses TRBV13 with TRBJ1-1; 7 positions agree with TRBD1. The V segment lost 6 bases and the J segment 1 base; nucleotides outside the gene matches: 5. The germline CDR1 and CDR2 sequences are PRHDT and FYEKMQ (reference sequence). CDR3 length equals 14 residues. This CDR3 is CASRRTGANTEAFF. CDR3 bases: TGTGCCAGCAGACGAACAGGGGCGAACACTGAAGCTTTCTTT.

V is TRBV6-1 and J is TRBJ1-5; the match to TRBD1 covers 10 bases. This CDR3 spans 17 amino acids. With V trimmed by 4 bases and J by 1 base, 7 bases remained unmatched. Germline V gene sequence: CDR1 MNHNS, CDR2 SASEGT. The CDR3: CASSGGDRGWSNQPQHF. In DNA form, the CDR3 reads TGTGCCAGCAGTGGGGGGGACAGGGGTTGGAGCAATCAGCCCCAGCATTTT.

This chain links TRBV7-8 with TRBJ2-5; 8 bases are a match to TRBD1. Per germline, CDR1 SGHVS and CDR2 FQNEAQ. J gave up 5 bases and V 5 bases, and 1 base lay outside the gene matches. This CDR3 region has 12 residues. CDR3 in DNA: TGTGCCAGCAGCCGGGACAGGGAGACCCAGTACTTC. This sequence encodes CASSRDRETQYF. Using reference TRBV7-8 and TRBJ2-5 for the parts outside the CDR3, the full variable domain is GAGVSQSPRYKVAKRGQDVALRCDPISGHVSLFWYQQALGQGPEFLTYFQNEAQLDKSGLPSDRFFAERPEGSVSTLKIQRTQQEDSAVYLCASSRDRETQYFGPGTRLLVL.

The chain carries TRBV29-1 and TRBJ2-5; possible D gene TRBD2, 6 bases. This CDR3 comprises 12 residues. Per the germline V gene, CDR1 is SQVTM and CDR2 is ANQGSEA. V was clipped by 4 bases and J by 7 bases, with 13 bases between them. CDR3 DNA: TGCAGCGTTGGGTGGCGGGGAGGGACCCAGTACTTC. Its translation is CSVGWRGGTQYF.